This T cell receptor beta chain stems from a study of blood T cell repertoires in COVID-19. Study overall: The study drew acute and convalescent COVID-19 samples from the United States, Italy and Spain.

Clones were sequenced by immunoSEQ multiplex PCR, and TCRdb holds only the in-frame ones, with some missing. The repertoire holds some 370,000 clones, with around 90% as singletons. CDR3 length: 20 residues. Per germline, CDR1 ENHRY and CDR2 SYGVKD. V shed 4 bases, J shed 8 bases, and the junction held 17 bases outside the gene matches. The V and J genes are TRBV10-3 and TRBJ2-1, with 16 nucleotides matching TRBD2. The source material was peripheral blood. This TCR was recovered from a man aged 18 to 30 with active or convalescent COVID-19. The CDR3 DNA is TGTGCCATCAGTGGGGAGACAGGGACTAGCGGGAGGGCCTCTTTCGATGAGCAGTTCTTC. Protein product: CAISGETGTSGRASFDEQFF.